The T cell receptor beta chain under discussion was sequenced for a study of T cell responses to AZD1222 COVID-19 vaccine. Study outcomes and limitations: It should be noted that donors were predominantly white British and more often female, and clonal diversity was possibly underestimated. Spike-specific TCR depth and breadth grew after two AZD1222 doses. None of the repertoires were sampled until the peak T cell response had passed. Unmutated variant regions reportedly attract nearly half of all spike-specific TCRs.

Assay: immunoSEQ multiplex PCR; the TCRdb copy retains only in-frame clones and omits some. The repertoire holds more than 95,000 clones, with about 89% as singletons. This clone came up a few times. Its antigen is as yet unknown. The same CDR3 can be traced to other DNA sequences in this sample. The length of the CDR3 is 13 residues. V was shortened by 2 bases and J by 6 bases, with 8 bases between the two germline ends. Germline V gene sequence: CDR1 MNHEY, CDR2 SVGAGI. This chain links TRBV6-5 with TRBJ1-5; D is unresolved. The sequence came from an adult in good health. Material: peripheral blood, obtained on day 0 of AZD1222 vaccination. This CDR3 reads CASSYDGRQPQHF. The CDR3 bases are TGTGCCAGCAGTTACGACGGGCGTCAGCCCCAGCATTTT.